The 7 T cell receptor beta chains listed next were all sequenced from one sample in a study of sequential checkpoint blockade in melanoma. Noted treatment: randomized to nivolumab then ipilimumab (arm A) or the reverse (arm B). Data came from immunoSEQ multiplex PCR; TCRdb stores just in-frame clones and leaves some out. This repertoire shows some 21,000 clones, 82% found once; its top ten account for 11%. Sequenced here: CD8+ T cells sorted from blood (inferred from file names), sampled from a patient given nivolumab and ipilimumab in sequence. These receptors were taken from a human donor with melanoma.

This rearrangement joins TRBV28 to TRBJ2-7; 7 bases fit TRBD1. Per the germline V gene, CDR1 is MDHEN and CDR2 is SYDVKM. This CDR3 comprises 13 residues. V was pared by 9 bases and J by 2 bases, with 7 bases of the junction left unmatched. Written as DNA, the CDR3 is TGTGCCAGTGCCGACAGGGTCCCCTACGAGCAGTACTTC. Residues: CASADRVPYEQYF.

This clone was seen a single time. V usage is TRBV27 and J usage is TRBJ2-5; perhaps TRBD1 as D (7 bases). The CDR3 totals 16 residues. Germline V gene sequence: CDR1 MNHEY, CDR2 SMNVEV (reference sequence). The germline V and J ends were trimmed by 3 bases and 7 bases, with 21 bases remaining between them. The CDR3 here is CASSFTGTANGGTQYF. In DNA form, the CDR3 reads TGTGCCAGCAGTTTCACCGGGACAGCCAACGGGGGGACCCAGTACTTC.

J is TRBJ2-3 and V is TRBV30, with 9 bases aligning to TRBD2. V was pared by 4 bases and J by 0 bases, with 2 bases of the junction left unmatched. This CDR3 has 14 amino acids. Germline CDR1 reads GTSNPN; CDR2 reads SVGIG (reference sequence). This CDR3 is CAWTSGTSTDTQYF. CDR3 sequence (DNA): TGTGCCTGGACTAGCGGGACTAGCACAGATACGCAGTATTTT.

This sequence joins TRBV19 and TRBJ1-5; TRBD1 matches 7 bases. V was clipped by 3 bases and J by 4 bases; unmatched bases: 3. The CDR3 consists of 14 residues. Germline CDR1 LNHDA, CDR2 SQIVND (reference sequence). In DNA, the CDR3 is TGTGCCAGTAGTATGAGGGGGCAGAATCAGCCCCAGCATTTT. Translation: CASSMRGQNQPQHF. Full variable domain (outside the CDR3, taken from reference TRBV19 and TRBJ1-5): DGGITQSPKYLFRKEGQNVTLSCEQNLNHDAMYWYRQDPGQGLRLIYYSQIVNDFQKGDIAEGYSVSREKKESFPLTVTSAQKNPTAFYLCASSMRGQNQPQHFGDGTRLSIL.

This chain links TRBV6-1 with TRBJ2-1, with D tentatively TRBD1 (7 bases). The CDR3 runs to 12 residues. Trimming cost V 6 bases and J 14 bases, with 17 bases left between them. CDR1 and CDR2 from the germline V gene are MNHNS and SASEGT. The DNA for the CDR3 is TGTGCCAGCAGGAAGGAGGGGGCGCGAGAGTTCTTC. Protein sequence: CASRKEGAREFF.

This clone was seen a few times. The chain couples TRBV30 to TRBJ2-3; 11 bases line up with TRBD2. With 4 bases clipped from V and 15 bases from J, the junction kept 9 bases outside the gene matches. This CDR3 has 12 amino acids. Germline lookup yields CDR1 GTSNPN and CDR2 SVGIG (reference sequence). Here the CDR3 reads CAWTPMGLAAYF. The CDR3, as DNA: TGTGCCTGGACCCCAATGGGACTAGCGGCCTATTTT.

There are a few counts of this clone. The chain carries TRBV10-3 and TRBJ1-5; D gene uncertain. The germline V gene has CDR1 ENHRY and CDR2 SYGVKD. CDR3 length equals 13 residues. Trimming took 0 bases from V and 6 from J, leaving 6 bases between them. The CDR3 coding sequence is TGTGCCATCAGTGAGTCGAGGGTTCAGCCCCAGCATTTT. Translated, it gives CAISESRVQPQHF.